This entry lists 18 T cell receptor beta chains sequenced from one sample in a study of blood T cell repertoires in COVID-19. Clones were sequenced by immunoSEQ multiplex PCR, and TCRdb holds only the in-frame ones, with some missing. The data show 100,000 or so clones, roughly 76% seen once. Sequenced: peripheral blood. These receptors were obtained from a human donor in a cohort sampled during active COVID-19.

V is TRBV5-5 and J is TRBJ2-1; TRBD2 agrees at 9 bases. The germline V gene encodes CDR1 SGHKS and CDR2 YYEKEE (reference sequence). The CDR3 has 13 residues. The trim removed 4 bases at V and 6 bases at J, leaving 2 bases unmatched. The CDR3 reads CASSTTSGNEQFF. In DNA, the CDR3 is TGTGCCAGCAGCACGACTAGCGGCAATGAGCAGTTCTTC. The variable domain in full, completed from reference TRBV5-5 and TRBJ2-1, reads DAGVTQSPTHLIKTRGQQVTLRCSPISGHKSVSWYQQVLGQGPQFIFQYYEKEERGRGNFPDRFSARQFPNYSSELNVNALLLGDSALYLCASSTTSGNEQFFGPGTRLTVL.

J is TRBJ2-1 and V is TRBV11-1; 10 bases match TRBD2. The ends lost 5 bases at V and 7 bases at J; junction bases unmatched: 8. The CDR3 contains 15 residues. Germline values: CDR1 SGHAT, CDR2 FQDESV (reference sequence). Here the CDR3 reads CASSQLAGMGNEQFF. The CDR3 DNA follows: TGTGCCAGCAGCCAACTAGCGGGAATGGGAAATGAGCAGTTCTTC.

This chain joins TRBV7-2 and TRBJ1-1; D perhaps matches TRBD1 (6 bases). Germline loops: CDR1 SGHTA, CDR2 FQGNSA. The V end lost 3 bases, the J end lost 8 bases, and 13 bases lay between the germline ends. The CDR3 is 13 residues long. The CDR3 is CASSFTGMGEAFF. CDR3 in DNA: TGTGCCAGCAGCTTTACAGGGATGGGGGAAGCTTTCTTT.

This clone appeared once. The CDR3 loop reads CASSPDRGRLLTSGSDTYEQYF. CDR3 nucleotides: TGCGCCAGCAGCCCGGACAGGGGGCGTCTGTTAACTAGCGGGTCGGATACCTACGAGCAGTACTTC. The gene calls are TRBV5-1 and TRBJ2-7; 11 bases fit TRBD1. The junction had 26 bases not matched to a gene; V was cut back by 4 bases and J by 2 bases. CDR3 length: 22 residues. Germline V gives CDR1 SGHRS, CDR2 YFSETQ.

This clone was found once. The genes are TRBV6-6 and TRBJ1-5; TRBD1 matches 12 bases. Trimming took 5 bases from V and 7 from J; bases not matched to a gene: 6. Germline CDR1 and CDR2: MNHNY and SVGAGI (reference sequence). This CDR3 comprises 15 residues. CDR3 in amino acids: CASSPGTGGQQPQHF. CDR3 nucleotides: TGTGCCAGCAGTCCGGGGACAGGGGGCCAGCAGCCCCAGCATTTT.

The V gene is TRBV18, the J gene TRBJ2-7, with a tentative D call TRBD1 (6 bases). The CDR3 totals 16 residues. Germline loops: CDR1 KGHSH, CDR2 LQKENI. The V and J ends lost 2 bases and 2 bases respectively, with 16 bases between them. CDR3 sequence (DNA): TGTGCCAGCTCACCAACGAGACAGGCCCAGACCTACGAGCAGTACTTC. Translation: CASSPTRQAQTYEQYF.

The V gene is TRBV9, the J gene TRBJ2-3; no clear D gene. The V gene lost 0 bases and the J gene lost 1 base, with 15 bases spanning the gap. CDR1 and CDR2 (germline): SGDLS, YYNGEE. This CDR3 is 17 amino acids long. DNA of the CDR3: TGTGCCAGCAGCGTAGTTAGTACTCCACTCCGCACAGATACGCAGTATTTT. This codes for CASSVVSTPLRTDTQYF.

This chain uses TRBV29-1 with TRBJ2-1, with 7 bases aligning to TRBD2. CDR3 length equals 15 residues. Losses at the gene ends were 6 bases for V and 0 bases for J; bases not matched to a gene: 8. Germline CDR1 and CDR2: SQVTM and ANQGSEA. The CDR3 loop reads CSVPTGGYSYNEQFF. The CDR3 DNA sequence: TGCAGCGTCCCCACGGGGGGATACTCCTACAATGAGCAGTTCTTC.

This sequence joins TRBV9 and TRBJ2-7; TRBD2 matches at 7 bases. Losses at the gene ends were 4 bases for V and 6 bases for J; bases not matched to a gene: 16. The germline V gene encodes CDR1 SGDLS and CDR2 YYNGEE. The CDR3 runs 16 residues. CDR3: CASSPTIGAGVGEQYF. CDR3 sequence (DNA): TGTGCCAGCAGCCCTACTATCGGGGCGGGAGTGGGCGAGCAGTACTTC.

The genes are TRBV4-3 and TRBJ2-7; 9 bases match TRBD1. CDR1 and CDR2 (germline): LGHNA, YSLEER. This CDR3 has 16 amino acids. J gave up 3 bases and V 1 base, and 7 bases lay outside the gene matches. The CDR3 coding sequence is TGCGCCAGCAGCCAAGCCGCGGGACAGGGATTCTACGAGCAGTACTTC. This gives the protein CASSQAAGQGFYEQYF.

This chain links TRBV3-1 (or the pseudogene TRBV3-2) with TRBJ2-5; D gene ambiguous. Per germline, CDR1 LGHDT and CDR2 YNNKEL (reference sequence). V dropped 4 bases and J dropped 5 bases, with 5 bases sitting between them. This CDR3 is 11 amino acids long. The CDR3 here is CASSLRETQYF. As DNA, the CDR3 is TGTGCCAGCAGCCTGCGGGAGACCCAGTACTTC.

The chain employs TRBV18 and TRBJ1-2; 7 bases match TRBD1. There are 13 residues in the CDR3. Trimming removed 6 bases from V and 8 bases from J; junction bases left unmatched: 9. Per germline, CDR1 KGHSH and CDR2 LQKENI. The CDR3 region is CASSGQEVSGYTF. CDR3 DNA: TGTGCCAGCTCCGGACAGGAAGTTAGCGGCTACACCTTC.

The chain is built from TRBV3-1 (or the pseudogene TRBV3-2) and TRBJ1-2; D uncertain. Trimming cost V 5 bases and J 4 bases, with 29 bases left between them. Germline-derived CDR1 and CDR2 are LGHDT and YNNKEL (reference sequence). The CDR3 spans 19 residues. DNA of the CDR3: TGTGCCAGCAGCGGGAGACTTCGTCCGCGACTAATTCCCTTCTATGGCTACACCTTC. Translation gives CASSGRLRPRLIPFYGYTF.

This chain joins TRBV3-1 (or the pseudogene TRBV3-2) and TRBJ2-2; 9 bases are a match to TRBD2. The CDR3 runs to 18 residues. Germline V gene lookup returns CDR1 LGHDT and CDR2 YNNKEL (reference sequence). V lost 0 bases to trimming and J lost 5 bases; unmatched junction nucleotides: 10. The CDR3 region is CASSQEGGGRAETGELFF. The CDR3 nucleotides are TGTGCCAGCAGCCAAGAAGGGGGCGGGAGGGCCGAGACCGGGGAGCTGTTTTTT.

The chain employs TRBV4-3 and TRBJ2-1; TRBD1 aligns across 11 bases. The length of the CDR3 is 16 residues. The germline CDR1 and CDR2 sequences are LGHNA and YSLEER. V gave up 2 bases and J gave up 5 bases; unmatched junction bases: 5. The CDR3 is CASSQSGTGGNNEQFF. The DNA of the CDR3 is TGCGCCAGCAGCCAATCTGGGACAGGGGGTAACAATGAGCAGTTCTTC.

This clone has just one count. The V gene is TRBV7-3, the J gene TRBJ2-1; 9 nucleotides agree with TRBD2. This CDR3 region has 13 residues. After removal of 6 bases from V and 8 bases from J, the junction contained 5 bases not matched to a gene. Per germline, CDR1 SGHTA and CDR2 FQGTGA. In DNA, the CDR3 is TGTGCCAGCAGTTTTAGCGGGGGCGATGAGCAGTTCTTC. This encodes CASSFSGGDEQFF.

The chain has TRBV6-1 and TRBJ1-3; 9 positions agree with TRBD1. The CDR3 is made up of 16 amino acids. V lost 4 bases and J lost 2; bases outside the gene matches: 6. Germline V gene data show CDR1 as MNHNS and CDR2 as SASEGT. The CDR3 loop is CASSAPGQGAGNTIYF. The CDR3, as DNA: TGTGCCAGCAGTGCTCCGGGACAGGGTGCTGGAAACACCATATATTTT.

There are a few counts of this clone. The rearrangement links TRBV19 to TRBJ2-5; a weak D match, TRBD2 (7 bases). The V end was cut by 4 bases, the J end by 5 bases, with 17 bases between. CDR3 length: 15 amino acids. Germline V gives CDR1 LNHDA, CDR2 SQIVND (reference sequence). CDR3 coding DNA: TGTGCCAGTAGTACTCGGACGGGGGGCAGGGAGACCCAGTACTTC. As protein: CASSTRTGGRETQYF.